This record concerns one T cell receptor (beta chain) sequence. This CDR3 has 15 amino acids. Germline CDR1 and CDR2: MNHEY and SMNVEV (reference sequence). V lost 4 bases, J lost 5 bases, and 9 bases stayed unmatched. This record belongs to a study of blood T cell repertoires in COVID-19. Enrollees, about 18 to 90 years old, lived in about two dozen US areas. Clinical histories supplied by participants themselves formed the basis of cohort assignment. Original processing notes: Reference gene primer amplification gave estimated nucleated cell counts. Clones were sequenced by immunoSEQ multiplex PCR, and TCRdb holds only the in-frame ones, with some missing. Clone size and the V and J calls come from that table; the DNA yielded D and trimming. This sample has more than 300,000 clones, with about four fifths found just once.

The chain is built from TRBV27 and TRBJ1-1, with 8 nucleotides matching TRBD1. The sequence was collected from a woman aged 50 to 65 who had recovered from COVID-19. Sequencing used PBMCs or T cells enriched from blood (not recorded which). The CDR3 DNA reads TGTGCCAGCAGTTCCCTACAGGGGGGAAGAACTGAAGCTTTCTTT. It translates to CASSSLQGGRTEAFF.